This TCR beta chain was found in a study of tumor-infiltrating lymphocytes in oesophageal squamous cell carcinoma. The CDR3 totals 14 residues. The germline CDR1 and CDR2 sequences are SGHTA and FQGTGA. TCRdb called the PCR reads again in MiXCR, with one record for every CDR3 protein. The sample comprises 15,000 to 25,000 distinct CDR3 sequences, around two fifths of which are singletons, and less than 50% rests with the top ten. Notes on this clonotype: Sequence at one end of the junction differs from germline and may be a read error.

The genes are TRBV7-3 and TRBJ2-7; either TRBD1 or TRBD2 may supply D (5 bases each). Sequencing was performed on esophageal tumor tissue. The TCR originated in a male donor with esophageal squamous cell carcinoma. In DNA, the CDR3 is TGTGCCAGCAGCCGGGACGGTTATAATTCACCCCTCCACTTC. Its protein product is CASSRDGYNSPLHF.